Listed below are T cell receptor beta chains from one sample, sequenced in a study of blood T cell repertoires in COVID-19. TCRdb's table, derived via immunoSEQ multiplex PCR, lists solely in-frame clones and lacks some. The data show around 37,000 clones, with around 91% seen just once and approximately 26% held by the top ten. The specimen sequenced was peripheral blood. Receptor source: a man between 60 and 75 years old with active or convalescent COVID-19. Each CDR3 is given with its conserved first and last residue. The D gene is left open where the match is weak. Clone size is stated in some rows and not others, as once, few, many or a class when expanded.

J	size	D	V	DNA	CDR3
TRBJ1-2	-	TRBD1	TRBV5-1	TGCGCCAGCAGCCCGGCCGACAGGGCTGGCTACACCTTC	CASSPADRAGYTF
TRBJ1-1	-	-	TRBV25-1	TGTGCCAGCAGATTAGGCGGGGCGAACACTGAAGCTTTCTTT	CASRLGGANTEAFF
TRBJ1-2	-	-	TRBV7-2	TGTGCCAGCAGCTTTTTCAGGGACACCTATGGCTACACCTTC	CASSFFRDTYGYTF
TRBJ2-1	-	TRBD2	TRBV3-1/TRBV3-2	TGTGCCAGCAGCAATATTGGGAGCGGGAGATCGGAAAATGAGCAGTTCTTC	CASSNIGSGRSENEQFF
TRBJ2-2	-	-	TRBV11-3	TGTGCCAGCAGCTTAGGACAGACGAACACCGGGGAGCTGTTTTTT	CASSLGQTNTGELFF
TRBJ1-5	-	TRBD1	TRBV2	TGTGCCAGCAGTCCAGTTGGGGACAGGGGCGATCAGCCCCAGCATTTT	CASSPVGDRGDQPQHF
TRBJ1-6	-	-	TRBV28	TGTGCCAACCAACGGACGGGCGGGTATTCACCCCTCCACTTT	CANQRTGGYSPLHF
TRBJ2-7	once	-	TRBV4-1	TGCGCCAGCAGCCAGCAACTAACAGGGAGCTACGAGCAGTACTTC	CASSQQLTGSYEQYF
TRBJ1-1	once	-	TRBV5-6	TGTGCCAGCAGTTGGGCAGTGAACACTGAAGCTTTCTTT	CASSWAVNTEAFF
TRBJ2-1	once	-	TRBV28	TGTGCCAGCAGCCTACGGGGTGAGCAGTTCTTC	CASSLRGEQFF
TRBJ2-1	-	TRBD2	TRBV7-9	TGTGCCAGCAGCTTAGGTACTAGCGGGAGTCGGACCGTCAATGAGCAGTTCTTC	CASSLGTSGSRTVNEQFF
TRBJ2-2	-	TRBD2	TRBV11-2	TGTGCCAGCAGCCCCCGGGGGGGGGCCAACACCGGGGAGCTGTTTTTT	CASSPRGGANTGELFF
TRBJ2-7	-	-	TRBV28	TGTGCCAGCAGTCCCCAACAGGTGCGGCAGTACTTC	CASSPQQVRQYF
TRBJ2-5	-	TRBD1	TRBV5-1	TGCGCCAGCAGCTTGGATCAGACAGGGATAAAGACCCAGTACTTC	CASSLDQTGIKTQYF
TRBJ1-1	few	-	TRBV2	TGTGCCAGCAGTGAGGCCGGGTACAGGCAAGCTTTCTTT	CASSEAGYRQAFF
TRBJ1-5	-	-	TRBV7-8	TGTGCCAGCAGCTTAGTGGCCGGTCCGGGGGCCCAGCATTTT	CASSLVAGPGAQHF
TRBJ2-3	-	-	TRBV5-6	TGTGCCAGCAGCAGGGGGACTATTGCAGATACGCAGTATTTT	CASSRGTIADTQYF
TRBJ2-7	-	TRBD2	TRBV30	TGTGCCTGGAGTGTAGGATACGGGAGGGCCTACGAGCAGTACTTC	CAWSVGYGRAYEQYF
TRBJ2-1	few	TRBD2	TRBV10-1	TGCGCCAGCAGTGATACGGTAGCGGGAGGCACCGAGCAGTTCTTC	CASSDTVAGGTEQFF
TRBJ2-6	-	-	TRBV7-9	TGTGCCAGCAGCTTATGGGGGGATTCTGGGGCCAACGTCCTGACTTTC	CASSLWGDSGANVLTF
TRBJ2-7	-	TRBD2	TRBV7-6	TGTGCCAGCAGCTTAGGTTCGGGACTAGATGTTTCCGAGCAGTACTTC	CASSLGSGLDVSEQYF
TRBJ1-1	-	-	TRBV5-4	TGTGCCAGCAGCTTGGCCGGCGGGTTCACTGAAGCTTTCTTT	CASSLAGGFTEAFF
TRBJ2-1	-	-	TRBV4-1	TGCGCCAGCAGTACAGGTTACAATGAGCAGTTCTTC	CASSTGYNEQFF
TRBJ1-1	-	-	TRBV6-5	TGTGCCAGCAGTTACGGCGGAAAAGCTTTCTTT	CASSYGGKAFF
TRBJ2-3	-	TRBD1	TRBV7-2	TGTGCCAGCAGCCCAGGGGGTAGGGGGATCACAAATACGCAGTATTTT	CASSPGGRGITNTQYF
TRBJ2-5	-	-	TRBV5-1	TGCGCCAGGACTAGGGTACGGGAGTTGGAGACCCAGTACTTC	CARTRVRELETQYF
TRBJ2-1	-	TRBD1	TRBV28	TGTGCCAGCAGGCTACAGGGGAGTGAGCAGTTCTTC	CASRLQGSEQFF
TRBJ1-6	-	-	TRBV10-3	TGTGCCATAACAGGGCGTAACAATTCACCCCTCCACTTT	CAITGRNNSPLHF
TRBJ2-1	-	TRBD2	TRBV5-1	TGCGCCAGCAGCTCACGCACCCCAGGACTAGCGGGAGGCCGTAAGATAGAGCAGTTCTTC	CASSSRTPGLAGGRKIEQFF
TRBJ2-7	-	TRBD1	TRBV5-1	TGCGCCAGCTCCCGGGGACAGGGCCACGAGCAGTACTTC	CASSRGQGHEQYF
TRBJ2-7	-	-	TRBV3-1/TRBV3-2	TGTGCCAGCAGTTACCCGGGGGACGAGCAGTACTTC	CASSYPGDEQYF
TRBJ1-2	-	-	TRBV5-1	TGCGCCAGCAGCTTTTCTGCGGCTATGTATGGCTACACCTTC	CASSFSAAMYGYTF
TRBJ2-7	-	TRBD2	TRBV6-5	TGTGCCAGCAGCCTAGGGGGGGCGGGAGGCTACGAGCAGTACTTC	CASSLGGAGGYEQYF
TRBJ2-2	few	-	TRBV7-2	TGTGCCAGCAGTATTAGCGTCGGCACCGGGGAGCTGTTTTTT	CASSISVGTGELFF
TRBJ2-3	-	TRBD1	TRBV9	TGTGCCAGCAGCGTAGGGGGACAGCGCGATCTGACAGATACGCAGTATTTT	CASSVGGQRDLTDTQYF
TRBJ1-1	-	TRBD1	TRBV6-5	TGTGCCAGCAGTTATAACAGGGGGTTTGAAGCTTTCTTT	CASSYNRGFEAFF
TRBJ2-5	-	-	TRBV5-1	TGCGCCAGCAGCCAAAATCTGGCAGAGACCCAGTACTTC	CASSQNLAETQYF
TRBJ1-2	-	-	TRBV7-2	TGTGCCAGCAGCCACCCGGCGGCTAACTATGGCTACACCTTC	CASSHPAANYGYTF
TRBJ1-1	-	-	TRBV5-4	TGTGCCAGCAGCTTGGCCCGAACCGGGACTGAAGCTTTCTTT	CASSLARTGTEAFF
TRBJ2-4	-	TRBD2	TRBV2	TGTGCCAGCAGTGAGCAGCGGGAGGGATTAGGCATTCAGTACTTC	CASSEQREGLGIQYF
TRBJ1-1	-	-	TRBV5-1	TGCGCCAGCAGCTTGGCCTCGGGGGGCACTGAAGCTTTCTTT	CASSLASGGTEAFF
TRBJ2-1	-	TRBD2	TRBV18	TGTGCCAGCTCACTATCATTAGCGGGAGGCTACAATGAGCAGTTCTTC	CASSLSLAGGYNEQFF
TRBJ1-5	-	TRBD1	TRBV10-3	TGTGCCATCAGGGGGACAGGGAGTAATCAGCCCCAGCATTTT	CAIRGTGSNQPQHF
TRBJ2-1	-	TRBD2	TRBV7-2	TGTGCCAGCAGCTTATCTGCTAGCGGGACTTACAATGAGCAGTTCTTC	CASSLSASGTYNEQFF
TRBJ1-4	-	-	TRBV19	TGTGCCAGTAGTACCGAACCCCTGATGGAGAAGTCAGATCCAGGGGCCTTTTCCAAACTGTTTTTT	CASSTEPLMEKSDPGAFSKLFF